What follows are 4 T cell receptor beta chains derived from one specimen sequenced in a study of OX40 agonist ivuxolimab in advanced cancers. The data were produced by immunoSEQ multiplex PCR, yet TCRdb's version contains in-frame clones alone and is incomplete. The data hold some 49,000 clones, with 85% observed a single time. Sequenced material: CD4+ or CD8+ T cells sorted from blood, taken in a trial of the OX40 agonist ivuxolimab. The receptors shown here come from an adult with an advanced solid tumor such as melanoma, head and neck, liver or kidney cancer.

The V gene is TRBV7-9, the J gene TRBJ2-3, with 8 positions matching TRBD2. CDR1 is SEHNR and CDR2 is FQNEAQ in the germline V gene (reference sequence). The ends lost 6 bases at V and 0 bases at J; junction bases unmatched: 11. This CDR3 has 17 residues. In DNA, the CDR3 is TGTGCCAGCAGACTAAGTATTACTAGCGGTAGCACAGATACGCAGTATTTT. It is translated as CASRLSITSGSTDTQYF. Looking up the rest from reference TRBV7-9 and TRBJ2-3 gives the full variable domain: DTGVSQNPRHKITKRGQNVTFRCDPISEHNRLYWYRQTLGQGPEFLTYFQNEAQLEKSRLLSDRFSAERPKGSFSTLEIQRTEQGDSAMYLCASRLSITSGSTDTQYFGPGTRLTVL.

This chain uses TRBV4-1 with TRBJ2-4; the D is unclear. The CDR3 has 17 amino acids. Germline loops: CDR1 MGHRA, CDR2 YSYEKL. Trimming cost V 1 base and J 0 bases, with 13 bases left between them. CDR3 coding DNA: TGCGCCAGCAGCCAAGGCCCCCAGATCCTAGCCAAAAACATTCAGTACTTC. This translates into CASSQGPQILAKNIQYF.

A single count supports this clone. The CDR3 coding sequence is TGTGCCAGTACCCCCGGCTCTGGGGAGCTGTTTTTT. Amino acids: CASTPGSGELFF. The gene calls are TRBV19 and TRBJ2-2, with D hard to call. The germline V and J ends were trimmed by 7 bases and 8 bases, with 11 bases remaining between them. The CDR3 length is 12 residues. Germline loops: CDR1 LNHDA, CDR2 SQIVND (reference sequence). Supplemented by reference TRBV19 and TRBJ2-2, the full variable domain reads DGGITQSPKYLFRKEGQNVTLSCEQNLNHDAMYWYRQDPGQGLRLIYYSQIVNDFQKGDIAEGYSVSREKKESFPLTVTSAQKNPTAFYLCASTPGSGELFFGEGSRLTVL.

V is TRBV4-1 and J is TRBJ1-2; possibly TRBD1 for D (5 bases). Looked up from germline, CDR1 is MGHRA and CDR2 is YSYEKL. CDR3 length: 18 amino acids. Trimming shortened V by 1 base and J by 0 bases, and 18 bases separated the two germline ends. The CDR3, as DNA: TGCGCCAGCAGCCAAGGGGCTGTAGGGGCTAGAGCTAACTATGGCTACACCTTC. Protein sequence: CASSQGAVGARANYGYTF.